This T cell receptor (beta chain) was sequenced for a study of technical replicates of blood from a few donors. The data were produced by immunoSEQ multiplex PCR, yet TCRdb's version contains in-frame clones alone and is incomplete. The table has 75,000 to 100,000 clones, around 95% seen once. The V and J ends lost 6 bases and 0 bases, in that order; junction bases with no gene match: 6. The CDR3 sequence is 14 residues long. Looked up from germline, CDR1 is SGHRS and CDR2 is YFSETQ. The rearrangement joins TRBV5-1 to TRBJ2-7; TRBD1 agrees at 7 bases. The sequencing input was T cells isolated from PBMCs. This TCR was sampled from a human donor in good health. CDR3 nucleotides: TGCGCCAGCAAGGGCGGACAGGCCTCCTACGAGCAGTACTTC. Translating it yields CASKGGQASYEQYF.